This is a list of T cell receptor beta chains from one sample in a study of shared clonotypes between healthy human individuals. Assay used: immunoSEQ multiplex PCR; TCRdb lists only in-frame clones, some missing. The data contain about 1.1 million clones, around 82% of them singletons. The source material was memory CD4+ T cells from PBMCs. Receptor source: a man younger than 30 in good health. Some clones in this sample may be carry-over from other donors' samples. The CDR3 runs from the conserved cysteine through the conserved F or W. A D gene is named only where the DNA matches it firmly. The size field is filled for only some rows; it gives once, few, many or a size class.

>TRBJ2-3|TRBV14|.|TRBD2
TGTGCCAGCAGCCAAGATCAGTATCTCAGCGGGAGGGGCCCTAGCACAGATACGCAGTATTTT
CASSQDQYLSGRGPSTDTQYF
>TRBJ2-5|TRBV29-1|.|.
TGCAGCGTAAAGAGACAGTTAAGCCAAGAGACCCAGTACTTC
CSVKRQLSQETQYF
>TRBJ2-7|TRBV9|.|.
TGTGCCAGCAGCCTCGACCCTCTGGTGGGGTACGAGCAGTACTTC
CASSLDPLVGYEQYF
>TRBJ1-2|TRBV28|few|.
TGTGCCAGCAGTTCCAGATATGGCTACACCTTC
CASSSRYGYTF
>TRBJ2-7|TRBV5-1|.|TRBD1
TGCGCCAGCAGCTTTGACAGGGAAGCCTACGAGCAGTACTTC
CASSFDREAYEQYF
>TRBJ2-1|TRBV29-1|.|.
TGCAGCGGGGTCGGTAGGAATGAGCAGTTCTTC
CSGVGRNEQFF
>TRBJ1-2|TRBV10-3|few|TRBD1
TGTGCCATCAGTGAGTCGGGAGGGACAGGGGGTGGCTATGGCTACACCTTC
CAISESGGTGGGYGYTF
>TRBJ2-5|TRBV6-6|.|TRBD1
TGTGCCAGCAGTTACGCGCCCGCAGGGGGCGAAGAGACCCAGTACTTC
CASSYAPAGGEETQYF
>TRBJ2-1|TRBV18|.|.
TGTGCCAGCTCGCCGGACTTCTACAATGAGCAGTTCTTC
CASSPDFYNEQFF
>TRBJ2-7|TRBV2|.|TRBD1
TGTGCCAGCGGTAGATACCGGGACAGCCAAGCCTACGAGCAGTACTTC
CASGRYRDSQAYEQYF
>TRBJ2-7|TRBV5-6|.|.
TGTGCCAGCAGCTTTTGGGGTGGAGACGAGCAGTACTTC
CASSFWGGDEQYF
>TRBJ1-2|TRBV28|.|.
TGTGCCAGCAGTTTAGGCAGCTTTGATGGCTACACCTTC
CASSLGSFDGYTF
>TRBJ1-2|TRBV5-1|.|TRBD1
TGCGCCAGCAGCCTACAGGGGAACGCGGACTATGGCTACACCTTC
CASSLQGNADYGYTF
>TRBJ2-5|TRBV9|.|.
TGTGCCAGCAGCGTATTCGGACAGCAAGAGACCCAGTACTTC
CASSVFGQQETQYF
>TRBJ2-7|TRBV10-3|few|.
TGTGCCATCAGTGAAGGCTCCCCCCCGCAGTACTTC
CAISEGSPPQYF
>TRBJ2-1|TRBV6-1|few|.
TGTGCCAGCAGTGAAACCAGGGCGAACGACAATGAGCAGTTCTTC
CASSETRANDNEQFF